This T cell receptor (beta chain) came from a study of control samples from healthy donors and cancer patients. Germline assignment: CDR1 SGHRS and CDR2 YFSETQ. V gave up 6 bases and J gave up 7 bases, with 11 bases separating them. This CDR3 has 13 amino acids. Data came from immunoSEQ multiplex PCR; TCRdb stores just in-frame clones and leaves some out. Of fewer than 60,000 clones in the sample, around 87% were seen once. The V and J genes are TRBV5-1 and TRBJ1-6; no firm D call. The source is a woman aged 55-70 years with lung cancer. Sequencing was done on a sample of PBMCs. CDR3 sequence: CASTRTGNSPLHF. The CDR3 DNA reads TGCGCCAGCACCCGGACGGGCAATTCACCCCTCCACTTT.